This T cell receptor beta chain is from a study of T-cell reconstitution after alpha-beta-depleted transplantation in children. Unique molecular identifiers were used to barcode this TCRbeta library. Each CDR3 protein is one row after TCRdb ran MiXCR on the PCR reads. Here the sample spans approximately 520,000 distinct CDR3 sequences, 30% to 35% being singletons. This clonotype showed up just once. This clonotype originated in a human donor who donated a stem cell graft to a child with aplastic anemia. Sequenced here: PBMCs from the stem cell graft donor, sampled from the stem cell graft.

The CDR3, as DNA: TGTGCCAGCAGTGATTTTTGGGGGGTGACTAGCGGGAGCCCCGGGGGTGAGCAGTACGTC. This translates into CASSDFWGVTSGSPGGEQYV. The rearrangement links TRBV2 to TRBJ2-7, with TRBD2 matching 12 bases. V lost 3 bases, J lost 7 bases, and 22 bases stayed unmatched. Germline V CDR1 and CDR2: SNHLY, FYNNEI. The CDR3 totals 20 residues.